The 20 T cell receptor beta chains listed next were all sequenced from one sample in a study of T cell responses to AZD1222 COVID-19 vaccine. The data were produced by immunoSEQ multiplex PCR, yet TCRdb's version contains in-frame clones alone and is incomplete. This table has about 100,000 clones, 70% to 90% appearing once. The input for sequencing was peripheral blood, taken 28 days after the second AZD1222 dose. The origin of the receptors is an adult who received the AZD1222 COVID-19 vaccine.

The V and J genes are TRBV28 and TRBJ1-2, with D hard to call. CDR1 MDHEN and CDR2 SYDVKM come from the germline V gene. The CDR3 runs 13 residues. The V end was cut by 3 bases, the J end by 6 bases, with 11 bases between. The CDR3: CASSFEQLNGYTF. Written as DNA, the CDR3 is TGTGCCAGCAGTTTCGAACAGCTTAATGGCTACACCTTC.

This rearrangement joins TRBV7-2 to TRBJ2-3, with D perhaps TRBD2 (6 bases). This CDR3 contains 15 residues. V shed 5 bases and J shed 0 bases, with 12 bases lying between them. The germline V gene has CDR1 SGHTA and CDR2 FQGNSA. CDR3 nucleotide sequence: TGTGCCAGCAGCGGTACTAGCTCCAGCACAGATACGCAGTATTTT. As protein: CASSGTSSSTDTQYF.

The chain links TRBV18 to TRBJ2-7, with 11 bases matching TRBD2. This CDR3 has 16 amino acids. Germline CDR1 KGHSH, CDR2 LQKENI. Unmatched junction bases numbered 3, after V lost 2 bases and J lost 0 bases. The CDR3: CASSPSLAGGSYEQYF. The CDR3 DNA sequence: TGTGCCAGCTCACCATCCCTAGCGGGAGGCTCCTACGAGCAGTACTTC.

The chain couples TRBV19 to TRBJ2-7, with 8 bases aligning to TRBD2. Germline lookup yields CDR1 LNHDA and CDR2 SQIVND (reference sequence). The CDR3 has 14 residues. V shed 4 bases and J 3 bases; nucleotides not matched to a gene: 5. CDR3 loop: CASSRLSGIYEQYF. CDR3 nucleotide sequence: TGTGCCAGTAGTAGGCTTAGCGGGATCTACGAGCAGTACTTC.

The V and J genes are TRBV7-3 and TRBJ2-3, with D possibly being TRBD1 (7 bases). CDR1 is SGHTA and CDR2 is FQGTGA in the germline V gene. This CDR3 contains 14 residues. V was pared by 2 bases and J by 4 bases, with 10 bases between. The CDR3, as DNA: TGTGCCAGCAGCTTACAGGGGGGCCCAGATACGCAGTATTTT. As protein: CASSLQGGPDTQYF. The full variable domain, with the rest looked up from reference TRBV7-3 and TRBJ2-3, is GAGVSQTPSNKVTEKGKYVELRCDPISGHTALYWYRQSLGQGPEFLIYFQGTGAADDSGLPNDRFFAVRPEGSVSTLKIQRTERGDSAVYLCASSLQGGPDTQYFGPGTRLTVL.

V and J are TRBV7-2 and TRBJ1-5; D is perhaps TRBD1 (5 bases). Germline assignment: CDR1 SGHTA and CDR2 FQGNSA. The V end lost 2 bases, the J end lost 0 bases, and 17 bases lay between the germline ends. The CDR3 covers 18 residues. The CDR3 reads CASSLRAQGAYSNQPQHF. In DNA form, the CDR3 reads TGTGCCAGCAGCTTACGGGCGCAGGGAGCTTATAGCAATCAGCCCCAGCATTTT.

The rearrangement uses TRBV19 and TRBJ2-5, with D possibly TRBD2 on 5 matching bases. CDR3 length: 13 amino acids. The V gene lost 7 bases and the J gene lost 5 bases, with 14 bases spanning the gap. The germline CDR1 and CDR2 sequences are LNHDA and SQIVND (reference sequence). The CDR3 reads CASTNREWETQYF. The DNA of the CDR3 is TGTGCCAGTACAAATCGGGAATGGGAGACCCAGTACTTC.

In its sample, this clone was seen a few times. This sequence joins TRBV2 and TRBJ2-1; D might be TRBD1 (6 bases). The CDR3 sequence is 15 residues long. Trimming stripped 0 bases from V and 8 bases from J, with 14 bases between. The germline gives CDR1 SNHLY, CDR2 FYNNEI. The CDR3 here is CASSEAWGRGYEQFF. The CDR3 nucleotides read TGTGCCAGCAGTGAAGCCTGGGGGCGCGGGTATGAGCAGTTCTTC.

The chain has TRBV5-8 and TRBJ2-1, with 8 bases fitting TRBD1. Germline V CDR1 and CDR2: SGHTS, YDEGEE. V shed 4 bases, J shed 5 bases, and the junction held 8 bases outside the gene matches. The CDR3 extends over 15 amino acids. The CDR3 DNA sequence: TGTGCCAGCAGCACGACCCTGGACAGGGACAATGAGCAGTTCTTC. Its translation is CASSTTLDRDNEQFF.

The genes are TRBV19 and TRBJ1-4; a weak D match, TRBD1 (6 bases). V gave up 3 bases and J gave up 5 bases, with 10 bases separating them. This CDR3 is built from 14 residues. CDR1 is LNHDA, CDR2 SQIVND, per germline (reference sequence). CDR3 residues: CASSMRRGNEKLFF. The CDR3 coding sequence is TGTGCCAGTAGTATGAGGAGGGGGAATGAAAAACTGTTTTTT.

The rearrangement links TRBV6-6 to TRBJ2-2, with D perhaps matching TRBD1 (5 bases). This CDR3 is 15 amino acids long. Germline CDR1 MNHNY, CDR2 SVGAGI (reference sequence). V lost 7 bases, J lost 4 bases, and 16 bases lay in between. The CDR3: CASTTSQGTTGELFF. CDR3 nucleotides: TGTGCCAGCACTACGTCCCAGGGCACCACCGGGGAGCTGTTTTTT.

The J gene is TRBJ1-1, the V gene TRBV19; no reliable D call. V lost 3 bases and J 1 base, leaving 12 bases between the germline ends. From germline, CDR1 is LNHDA and CDR2 SQIVND (reference sequence). This CDR3 region has 15 residues. CDR3 sequence reads: CASSMLLIGNTEAFF. In DNA, the CDR3 is TGTGCCAGTAGTATGTTGTTGATTGGGAACACTGAAGCTTTCTTT.

The chain recombines TRBV11-2 with TRBJ1-2; D is unresolved. Trimming pared 5 bases from V and 2 bases from J, leaving 9 bases between. Germline V gene data show CDR1 as SGHAT and CDR2 as FQNNGV. This CDR3 is built from 13 residues. CDR3 protein: CASSPGQNYGYTF. The CDR3 nucleotides read TGTGCCAGCAGCCCCGGGCAAAACTATGGCTACACCTTC.

The J gene is TRBJ1-2, the V gene TRBV7-8; 9 bases fit TRBD1. CDR3 length equals 17 residues. Germline V lookup: CDR1 SGHVS, CDR2 FQNEAQ. V was clipped by 3 bases and J by 0 bases; unmatched bases: 8. CDR3 sequence: CASSLNAGQGTNYGYTF. CDR3 bases: TGTGCCAGCAGCTTGAATGCCGGACAGGGGACTAACTATGGCTACACCTTC.

The chain links TRBV9 to TRBJ1-3; D unclear. CDR1 and CDR2 (germline): SGDLS, YYNGEE. The CDR3 totals 14 residues. V was shortened by 2 bases and J by 0 bases, with 6 bases between the two germline ends. The CDR3 protein is CASSVVGSGNTIYF. The CDR3 DNA reads TGTGCCAGCAGCGTGGTGGGCTCTGGAAACACCATATATTTT. The whole variable domain, filled in from reference TRBV9 and TRBJ1-3, reads DSGVTQTPKHLITATGQRVTLRCSPRSGDLSVYWYQQSLDQGLQFLIQYYNGEERAKGNILERFSAQQFPDLHSELNLSSLELGDSALYFCASSVVGSGNTIYFGEGSWLTVV.

This rearrangement joins TRBV13 to TRBJ1-2, with TRBD1 matching 10 bases. CDR1 is PRHDT and CDR2 is FYEKMQ in the germline V gene (reference sequence). The CDR3 spans 16 residues. V gave up 5 bases and J gave up 3 bases; unmatched junction bases: 9. CDR3 DNA: TGTGCCAGCAGCGCAGACTGGACAGGGGGTGACTATGGCTACACCTTC. Translating it yields CASSADWTGGDYGYTF. Combining the CDR3 with reference TRBV13 and TRBJ1-2 gives the whole variable domain AAGVIQSPRHLIKEKRETATLKCYPIPRHDTVYWYQQGPGQDPQFLISFYEKMQSDKGSIPDRFSAQQFSDYHSELNMSSLELGDSALYFCASSADWTGGDYGYTFGSGTRLTVV.

The chain combines TRBV10-3 with TRBJ1-2, with TRBD1 identical over 7 bases. CDR1 is ENHRY and CDR2 is SYGVKD in the germline V gene. V shed 8 bases and J 5 bases; nucleotides not matched to a gene: 11. The CDR3 is 14 amino acids. This CDR3 reads CAIRDSRSYYGYTF. In nucleotides, the CDR3 is TGTGCCATCCGGGACAGTAGAAGTTATTATGGCTACACCTTC.

The V gene is TRBV5-6, the J gene TRBJ2-1; D might be TRBD2 (6 bases). Trimming cost V 4 bases and J 6 bases, with 17 bases left between them. The CDR3 sequence is 15 residues long. The germline CDR1 and CDR2 sequences are SGHDT and YYEEEE. CDR3 sequence reads: CASSDTGEFSNEQFF. DNA for the CDR3: TGTGCCAGCAGCGACACGGGGGAGTTTAGCAATGAGCAGTTCTTC.

The rearrangement joins TRBV27 to TRBJ2-1; 8 nucleotides line up with TRBD1. V was pared by 6 bases and J by 10 bases, with 17 bases of the junction left unmatched. This CDR3 spans 16 amino acids. Germline CDR1 and CDR2: MNHEY and SMNVEV (reference sequence). The CDR3 loop reads CASRRSDRASLREQFF. The CDR3 nucleotides read TGTGCCAGCAGACGCTCGGACAGGGCAAGCCTGAGGGAGCAGTTCTTC.

The genes are TRBV5-1 and TRBJ2-7; D might be TRBD1 (6 bases). In germline, CDR1 is SGHRS, CDR2 YFSETQ. The germline V and J ends were trimmed by 0 bases and 4 bases, with 11 bases remaining between them. The CDR3 loop spans 14 amino acids. The CDR3: CASSLDRTVYEQYF. The CDR3, as DNA: TGCGCCAGCAGCTTGGATAGGACAGTTTACGAGCAGTACTTC.